This T cell receptor (beta chain) was identified in a study of cytomegalovirus exposure and HLA in healthy donors. Findings and limits, study-wide: It was reported that the classifier diagnosed cytomegalovirus status with high specificity and sensitivity in both the original and validation cohorts. Among TCR beta chains, those listed as cytomegalovirus-associated numbered about 150.

The CDR3 sequence is 14 residues long. Trimming cost V 5 bases and J 6 bases; bases outside gene matches: 6. Per germline, CDR1 SGHTA and CDR2 FQGNSA. Clones were sequenced by immunoSEQ multiplex PCR, and TCRdb holds only the in-frame ones, with some missing. Of over 60,000 clones listed, roughly 95% are singletons. The donors were part of the roughly 130-subject validation cohort, which stood apart from the roughly 670-subject first cohort. Concerning this clone: Its cognate antigen is unknown.

The sequence was obtained from a woman under 30 in good health and CMV-seropositive. Sequenced: PBMCs. This chain links TRBV7-2 with TRBJ2-1; 8 nucleotides match TRBD1. The CDR3 sequence: CASSGRGHFNEQFF. The CDR3 DNA follows: TGTGCCAGCAGCGGCAGGGGGCATTTCAATGAGCAGTTCTTC.